The 24 T cell receptor beta chains in this list originate from one sample, sequenced in a study of shared clonotypes between healthy human individuals. Data came from immunoSEQ multiplex PCR; TCRdb stores just in-frame clones and leaves some out. Among about a million clones listed, approximately 80% were seen once. The sequenced sample consisted of memory CD4+ T cells from PBMCs. Subset specified: CD45RA-negative fraction. These receptors originate from a man younger than 30 in good health. Some clones in this sample may be carry-over from other donors' samples.

The chain employs TRBV5-4 and TRBJ2-1, with unresolved D. From germline, CDR1 is SGHNT and CDR2 YYREEE (reference sequence). Trimming took 0 bases from V and 0 from J, leaving 10 bases between them. CDR3 length equals 16 residues. The CDR3 is CASSLGARSSYNEQFF. CDR3 nucleotide sequence: TGTGCCAGCAGCTTGGGCGCGCGGAGCTCCTACAATGAGCAGTTCTTC.

Concerning this clone itself: A read error may produce the germline difference seen at one junction end. The chain uses TRBV7-9 and TRBJ2-7; 7 nucleotides match TRBD1. CDR3 size: 14 residues. Per germline, CDR1 SEHNR and CDR2 FQNEAQ (reference sequence). The CDR3: CASSQRTGKYEQYF. The CDR3 DNA reads TGCGCCAGCAGCCAACGGACAGGAAAATACGAGCAGTACTTC.

The chain employs TRBV4-2 and TRBJ2-7; D not resolved. V was cut by 0 bases and J by 3 bases, with 9 bases left in between. The CDR3 has 14 amino acids. CDR1 is LGHNA, CDR2 YNFKEQ, per germline. The CDR3 DNA is TGTGCCAGCAGCCAAGAACGCTGGTACTACGAGCAGTACTTC. This codes for CASSQERWYYEQYF.

The table lists this clone with a few counts. This rearrangement joins TRBV7-2 to TRBJ1-1; D is uncertain. Germline CDR1 SGHTA, CDR2 FQGNSA. Deletions cut 0 bases from V and 6 bases from J, with 11 bases between. This CDR3 is built from 14 residues. The CDR3 loop is CASSLALAVPEAFF. The CDR3 DNA reads TGTGCCAGCAGCTTAGCCCTCGCTGTCCCTGAAGCTTTCTTT.

Concerning this clone itself: In the same sample, other DNA sequences code for this CDR3. The CDR3 sequence: CASSLEYEQYF. CDR3 nucleotides: TGTGCCAGCAGCTTAGAATACGAGCAGTACTTC. The J gene is TRBJ2-7, the V gene TRBV7-9; D remains unclear. V was clipped by 1 base and J by 4 bases, with 2 bases between them. The CDR3 totals 11 residues. Germline CDR1 reads SEHNR; CDR2 reads FQNEAQ (reference sequence).

This clone came up once. J is TRBJ1-3 and V is TRBV6-1; no clear D gene. Trimming stripped 0 bases from V and 0 bases from J, with 12 bases between. Germline CDR1 MNHNS, CDR2 SASEGT. This CDR3 is 17 amino acids long. The CDR3 sequence is CASSEAGKLSSGNTIYF. The CDR3 DNA follows: TGTGCCAGCAGTGAAGCGGGGAAACTGAGCTCTGGAAACACCATATATTTT.

Note on this clone: The same CDR3 can be traced to other DNA sequences in this sample. The chain combines TRBV19 with TRBJ1-4; the D is unclear. The germline V gene has CDR1 LNHDA and CDR2 SQIVND (reference sequence). V gave up 4 bases and J gave up 0 bases, with 6 bases separating them. This CDR3 is 14 amino acids long. The CDR3, as DNA: TGTGCCAGTAGTAGCGGGGCAACTAATGAAAAACTGTTTTTT. This translates into CASSSGATNEKLFF.

This clone was detected only a few times. V and J are TRBV2 and TRBJ2-3; D gene uncertain. Per the germline V gene, CDR1 is SNHLY and CDR2 is FYNNEI. The CDR3 extends over 13 amino acids. Trimming stripped 4 bases from V and 0 bases from J, with 5 bases between. The CDR3 reads CASSGGSTDTQYF. CDR3 sequence (DNA): TGTGCCAGCAGTGGCGGAAGCACAGATACGCAGTATTTT.

The chain employs TRBV9 and TRBJ2-5; D remains unclear. The CDR3 totals 14 residues. Looked up from germline, CDR1 is SGDLS and CDR2 is YYNGEE. Between the trimmed V and J ends, which lost 3 bases and 5 bases, there was a span of 14 bases. DNA for the CDR3: TGTGCCAGCAGCGGACCCCCCCTTTGGGAGACCCAGTACTTC. Its protein is CASSGPPLWETQYF. Based on the CDR3 plus reference TRBV9 and TRBJ2-5, the full variable domain is DSGVTQTPKHLITATGQRVTLRCSPRSGDLSVYWYQQSLDQGLQFLIQYYNGEERAKGNILERFSAQQFPDLHSELNLSSLELGDSALYFCASSGPPLWETQYFGPGTRLLVL.

This rearrangement joins TRBV18 to TRBJ2-7; 7 nucleotides line up with TRBD1. V shed 3 bases, J shed 5 bases, and the junction held 4 bases outside the gene matches. Germline CDR1 reads KGHSH; CDR2 reads LQKENI. This CDR3 has 13 amino acids. For the CDR3, the DNA is TGTGCCAGCTCACCGGGACAGTCCCACGAGCAGTACTTC. Translation: CASSPGQSHEQYF.

This chain uses TRBV2 with TRBJ2-3; the match to TRBD1 covers 8 bases. J lost 4 bases, V lost 8 bases, and 5 bases had no gene match. This CDR3 region has 13 residues. Germline CDR1 is SNHLY and CDR2 is FYNNEI. DNA for the CDR3: TGTGCCAGCGGGGGACAGGTCTCAGATACGCAGTATTTT. Translating gives CASGGQVSDTQYF. Full variable domain (missing parts from reference TRBV2 and TRBJ2-3): EPEVTQTPSHQVTQMGQEVILRCVPISNHLYFYWYRQILGQKVEFLVSFYNNEISEKSEIFDDQFSVERPDGSNFTLKIRSTKLEDSAMYFCASGGQVSDTQYFGPGTRLTVL.

In nucleotides, the CDR3 is TGTGCCAGCAGCTTTGTGGGTAGGGCCACTGAAGCTTTCTTT. The encoded protein is CASSFVGRATEAFF. The genes are TRBV5-5 and TRBJ1-1, with D unclear. Trimming stripped 2 bases from V and 4 bases from J, with 12 bases between. The CDR3 spans 14 residues. Per the germline V gene, CDR1 is SGHKS and CDR2 is YYEKEE (reference sequence).

This rearrangement joins TRBV5-1 to TRBJ1-1; 9 nucleotides match TRBD1. Per the germline V gene, CDR1 is SGHRS and CDR2 is YFSETQ. J was trimmed by 7 bases and V by 3 bases; bases with no gene match: 7. This CDR3 spans 14 amino acids. The CDR3 spells CASSWTGTGNEAFF. DNA of the CDR3: TGCGCCAGCAGCTGGACCGGGACAGGGAATGAAGCTTTCTTT.

A word on this clone: Possible read error: a much larger clone is one base away. The genes are TRBV6-5 and TRBJ2-3; D ambiguous. Looked up from germline, CDR1 is MNHEY and CDR2 is SVGAGI. V gave up 0 bases and J gave up 6 bases, with 4 bases separating them. The CDR3 sequence is 12 residues long. The CDR3 DNA reads TGTGCCAGCAGTTACTCGGGGGATACGCAGTATTTT. This codes for CASSYSGDTQYF.

The chain carries TRBV21-1 and TRBJ1-1. TRBV21-1 is reported as a pseudogene. The CDR3 totals 15 residues. The CDR3 nucleotides read TGTGCCAGCAGCCTACCTGCCGGGGGAGACACTGAAGCTTTCTTT. Protein product: CASSLPAGGDTEAFF.

This chain connects TRBV5-4 to TRBJ1-4; D is possibly TRBD1 (5 bases). CDR1 and CDR2 from the germline V gene are SGHNT and YYREEE (reference sequence). The CDR3 runs to 15 residues. V lost 0 bases and J lost 1, with 7 bases in between. CDR3 residues: CASSLGGVTNEKLFF. The CDR3 nucleotides are TGTGCCAGCAGCTTGGGGGGGGTAACTAATGAAAAACTGTTTTTT.

The V gene is TRBV19, the J gene TRBJ1-2, with 8 nucleotides matching TRBD1. Losses at the gene ends were 5 bases for V and 8 bases for J; bases not matched to a gene: 7. Germline CDR1 and CDR2: LNHDA and SQIVND (reference sequence). The CDR3 runs 13 residues. CDR3 residues: CASSGQGGDGYTF. CDR3 nucleotide sequence: TGTGCCAGTAGTGGACAGGGAGGGGACGGCTACACCTTC.

This chain connects TRBV5-1 to TRBJ2-5; a possible D gene is TRBD1 (5 bases). The ends were cut back, 1 base at V and 0 bases at J, with 13 bases in the middle. The length of the CDR3 is 16 residues. CDR1 SGHRS and CDR2 YFSETQ come from the germline V gene. In DNA, the CDR3 is TGCGCCAGCAGCTTGTTGGACACCCTGTACCAAGAGACCCAGTACTTC. This sequence encodes CASSLLDTLYQETQYF.

This chain uses TRBV14 with TRBJ2-1; 12 bases align to TRBD2. The CDR3 consists of 16 residues. V was pared by 4 bases and J by 4 bases, with 5 bases of the junction left unmatched. CDR1 SGHDN and CDR2 FVKESK come from the germline V gene. The CDR3 DNA reads as TGTGCCAGCAGCCCTAGCGGGAGGGGCTTTTACAATGAGCAGTTCTTC. Translating it yields CASSPSGRGFYNEQFF. The full variable domain, with the rest looked up from reference TRBV14 and TRBJ2-1, is EAGVTQFPSHSVIEKGQTVTLRCDPISGHDNLYWYRRVMGKEIKFLLHFVKESKQDESGMPNNRFLAERTGGTYSTLKVQPAELEDSGVYFCASSPSGRGFYNEQFFGPGTRLTVL.

J is TRBJ1-4 and V is TRBV28; TRBD1 agrees at 7 bases. V lost 3 bases to trimming and J lost 8 bases; unmatched junction nucleotides: 9. The CDR3 spans 15 residues. CDR1 and CDR2 (germline): MDHEN, SYDVKM. CDR3 loop: CASSLGSDRAEKLFF. CDR3 nucleotide sequence: TGTGCCAGCAGTTTGGGGTCAGACAGGGCCGAAAAACTGTTTTTT.

In its sample, this clone was seen many times. The rearrangement uses TRBV18 and TRBJ2-3, with 8 bases matching TRBD2. Germline CDR1 and CDR2: KGHSH and LQKENI. With 2 bases clipped from V and 2 bases from J, the junction kept 6 bases outside the gene matches. The CDR3 is 16 residues long. DNA for the CDR3: TGTGCCAGCTCACCAGGTAGCGGGGCCATCACAGATACGCAGTATTTT. It yields the protein CASSPGSGAITDTQYF.

On this clone: The sample carries other DNA sequences with the same CDR3. J is TRBJ2-1 and V is TRBV5-1; a weak D match, TRBD2 (7 bases). V was cut by 3 bases and J by 2 bases, with 9 bases left in between. CDR1 SGHRS and CDR2 YFSETQ come from the germline V gene. The CDR3 covers 14 residues. The CDR3 DNA follows: TGCGCCAGCAGCTCGGGGGGCACCTACAATGAGCAGTTCTTC. Its protein product is CASSSGGTYNEQFF.

The chain employs TRBV28 and TRBJ2-3; 9 bases are shared with TRBD2. CDR3 length: 15 residues. Trimming at V came to 4 bases and at J to 4 bases, leaving 6 bases not matched to a gene. CDR1 is MDHEN and CDR2 is SYDVKM in the germline V gene. The CDR3 here is CASSSAGTSPDTQYF. The CDR3 coding sequence is TGTGCCAGCAGTTCCGCTGGGACTAGCCCAGATACGCAGTATTTT.

This clone showed up just a few times. The chain combines TRBV2 with TRBJ1-2; D unclear. This CDR3 has 14 residues. The ends were cut back, 7 bases at V and 4 bases at J, with 16 bases in the middle. The germline gives CDR1 SNHLY, CDR2 FYNNEI. The CDR3 spells CASKYAAEGYGYTF. The CDR3 region has the DNA TGTGCCAGCAAATATGCTGCGGAGGGCTATGGCTACACCTTC.